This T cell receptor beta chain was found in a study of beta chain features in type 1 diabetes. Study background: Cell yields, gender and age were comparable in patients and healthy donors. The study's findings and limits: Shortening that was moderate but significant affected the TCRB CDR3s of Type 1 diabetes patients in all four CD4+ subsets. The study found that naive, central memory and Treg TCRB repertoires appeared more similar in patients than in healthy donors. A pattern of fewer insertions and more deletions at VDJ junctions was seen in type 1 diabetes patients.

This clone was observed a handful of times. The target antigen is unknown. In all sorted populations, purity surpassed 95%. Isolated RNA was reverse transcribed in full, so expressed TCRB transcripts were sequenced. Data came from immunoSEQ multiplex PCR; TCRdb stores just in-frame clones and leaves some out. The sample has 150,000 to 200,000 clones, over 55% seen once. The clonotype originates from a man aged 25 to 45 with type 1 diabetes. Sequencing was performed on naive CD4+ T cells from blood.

Here the CDR3 reads CAWSTTGGPFNEQFF. The CDR3 nucleotides read TGTGCCTGGAGTACGACAGGGGGTCCCTTCAATGAGCAGTTCTTC. The chain uses TRBV30 and TRBJ2-1; TRBD1 aligns across 9 bases. Trimming took 2 bases from V and 6 from J; bases not matched to a gene: 8. CDR1 is GTSNPN and CDR2 is SVGIG in the germline V gene (reference sequence). This CDR3 comprises 15 residues.